What follows are 20 T cell receptor beta chains derived from one specimen sequenced in a study of naive and memory T cell subsets (dated by TCRdb to 2016 to 2017). Results the study describes overall, beyond this receptor: Naive repertoires, especially CD8, contained a few larger clonotypes, possibly memory cells re-expressing CD45RA.

Libraries were built with UMI-ligation and nested PCR. Instrument on record: Illumina MiSeq. The beta constant-region primer consisted of an equimolar mixture of two oligonucleotides that together covered TRBC1 and TRBC2. Four rounds of PCR were used to amplify ligated cDNA, with nested alpha and beta constant-region primers being used together with the SP2 primer. In TCRdb, the public reads were trimmed at Q25 with fastp and aligned with MiXCR, with productive beta chains retained. Rows are combined by CDR3 protein, so each entry shows the most common genes and DNA. The table for this sample lists over 130,000 distinct CDR3 sequences; 15% to 20% of them were counted only once. Roughly 0.6% of the sample belongs to the ten largest clones. The antigens of these receptors remain unknown. Sequenced input: naive CD8+ T cells from blood. According to the study, the label for this sample's cell subset or site signals: naive T cells, CD45RA high CD27+. These receptors were taken from a human donor in good health.

The sample holds a few counts of this clonotype. J is TRBJ1-3 and V is TRBV20-1; D uncertain. There are 15 residues in the CDR3. Deletions cut 0 bases from V and 0 bases from J, with 9 bases between. CDR1 is DFQATT, CDR2 SNEGSKA, per germline (reference sequence). The CDR3 nucleotides are TGCAGTGCTAGAGAGTTCCAGCCCTCTGGAAACACCATATATTTT. This gives the protein CSAREFQPSGNTIYF.

The chain joins TRBV4-1 to TRBJ1-1; TRBD1 agrees at 12 bases. CDR1 is MGHRA and CDR2 is YSYEKL in the germline V gene. Losses at the gene ends were 3 bases for V and 3 bases for J; bases not matched to a gene: 14. This CDR3 is built from 19 residues. In DNA form, the CDR3 reads TGCGCCAGCAGCCAGCTATTCGGGACAGGGGGCGTTGGGTACACTGAAGCTTTCTTT. As protein: CASSQLFGTGGVGYTEAFF.

V usage is TRBV12-3 or TRBV12-4 and J usage is TRBJ2-2; TRBD1 is a possible D gene (7 bases). Trimming took 5 bases from V and 1 from J, leaving 20 bases between them. The CDR3 covers 18 residues. In DNA, the CDR3 is TGTGCCAGCAGTCCGCGCCATAGGCAGGGGGGGAACACCGGGGAGCTGTTTTTT. It encodes CASSPRHRQGGNTGELFF.

Ten or more counts support this clonotype. The chain combines TRBV2 with TRBJ2-7; weak D call: TRBD2 (5 bases). V was pared by 7 bases and J by 3 bases, with 16 bases between. The CDR3 sequence is 14 residues long. The germline gives CDR1 SNHLY, CDR2 FYNNEI. The chain's CDR3 is CASMDFRLLYEQYF. Here the CDR3 DNA reads TGTGCCAGCATGGACTTCCGATTACTCTACGAGCAGTACTTC.

This clonotype was observed a few times. V is TRBV6-5 and J is TRBJ1-6, with D uncertain. V shed 7 bases and J shed 7 bases, with 17 bases lying between them. The CDR3 consists of 15 residues. Germline CDR1 is MNHEY and CDR2 is SVGAGI. Here the CDR3 DNA reads TGTGCCAGCACCTCACCCGGAGGGATCAATTCACCCCTCCACTTT. Its translation is CASTSPGGINSPLHF.

This clonotype was seen a handful of times. The V call is TRBV4-1, the J call TRBJ1-2; the D gene is possibly TRBD1 (5 bases). This CDR3 is built from 17 residues. The germline CDR1 and CDR2 sequences are MGHRA and YSYEKL. Trimming stripped 1 base from V and 3 bases from J, with 18 bases between. CDR3 protein: CASSQAPSERGDYGYTF. CDR3 sequence (DNA): TGCGCCAGCAGCCAAGCCCCATCGGAAAGAGGGGACTATGGCTACACCTTC.

V usage is TRBV7-2 and J usage is TRBJ2-2; possibly TRBD2 for D (5 bases). The CDR3 extends over 14 amino acids. V was pared by 11 bases and J by 1 base, with 14 bases between. Germline loops: CDR1 SGHTA, CDR2 FQGNSA. Here the CDR3 reads CAAIEGKNTGELFF. CDR3 sequence (DNA): TGTGCCGCCATCGAGGGCAAGAACACCGGGGAGCTGTTTTTT.

V usage is TRBV5-1 and J usage is TRBJ1-1; 9 nucleotides agree with TRBD1. With V trimmed by 4 bases and J by 2 bases, 9 bases remained unmatched. Germline V gives CDR1 SGHRS, CDR2 YFSETQ. The CDR3 covers 16 residues. Here the CDR3 DNA reads TGCGCCAGCAGCCCGGGGACAGGGTGGGTTAACACTGAAGCTTTCTTT. It is translated as CASSPGTGWVNTEAFF.

There are a few counts of this clonotype. CDR3 DNA sequence: TGCAGCGGGGAGGGACTAGCGGGAAGGAGCTCCTACAATGAGCAGTTCTTC. This codes for CSGEGLAGRSSYNEQFF. The rearrangement uses TRBV29-1 and TRBJ2-1; the match to TRBD2 covers 13 bases. CDR1 and CDR2 from the germline V gene are SQVTM and ANQGSEA. V dropped 7 bases and J dropped 0; count of bases not matched to a gene: 9. The CDR3 loop spans 17 amino acids.

The J gene is TRBJ2-2, the V gene TRBV28, with 8 bases identical to TRBD2. Germline trimming cut 5 bases from V and 4 bases from J; bases unmatched to any gene: 12. This CDR3 comprises 17 residues. Germline assignment: CDR1 MDHEN and CDR2 SYDVKM. CDR3 protein: CASSTHSGTVGTGELFF. In DNA form, the CDR3 reads TGTGCCAGCAGTACTCATAGCGGGACGGTGGGCACCGGGGAGCTGTTTTTT.

The chain combines TRBV27 with TRBJ2-7, with 10 positions matching TRBD1. From germline, CDR1 is MNHEY and CDR2 SMNVEV (reference sequence). The ends lost 5 bases at V and 2 bases at J; junction bases unmatched: 6. The CDR3 length is 15 residues. The CDR3 here is CASSLGQGSTYEQYF. The CDR3 bases are TGTGCCAGCAGTCTGGGACAGGGGTCCACCTACGAGCAGTACTTC.

This clonotype was counted a few times. This chain joins TRBV4-1 and TRBJ2-3, with 14 bases that match TRBD2. The CDR3 runs 15 residues. Germline values: CDR1 MGHRA, CDR2 YSYEKL. With V trimmed by 10 bases and J by 6 bases, 9 bases remained unmatched. The DNA for the CDR3 is TGCGCCACCGCGGGACTAGCGGGAGAGGGCGATACGCAGTATTTT. Its translation is CATAGLAGEGDTQYF.

The gene calls are TRBV2 and TRBJ2-7; 12 bases are shared with TRBD2. V gave up 7 bases and J gave up 0 bases; unmatched junction bases: 7. The CDR3 spans 16 residues. Germline lookup yields CDR1 SNHLY and CDR2 FYNNEI. CDR3 in amino acids: CASNPGLAGNSYEQYF. Here the CDR3 DNA reads TGTGCCAGCAACCCAGGACTAGCGGGAAACTCCTACGAGCAGTACTTC. Combining the CDR3 with reference TRBV2 and TRBJ2-7 gives the whole variable domain EPEVTQTPSHQVTQMGQEVILRCVPISNHLYFYWYRQILGQKVEFLVSFYNNEISEKSEIFDDQFSVERPDGSNFTLKIRSTKLEDSAMYFCASNPGLAGNSYEQYFGPGTRLTVT.

This chain links TRBV20-1 with TRBJ2-7, with 7 bases fitting TRBD2. CDR1 is DFQATT, CDR2 SNEGSKA, per germline (reference sequence). The length of the CDR3 is 14 residues. J gave up 0 bases and V 5 bases, and 7 bases lay outside the gene matches. CDR3 sequence reads: CSAYTSASSYEQYF. Here the CDR3 DNA reads TGCAGTGCTTATACTAGCGCGAGCTCCTACGAGCAGTACTTC.

This clonotype was recorded a few times. V usage is TRBV27 and J usage is TRBJ2-4; TRBD1 aligns across 7 bases. Germline V CDR1 and CDR2: MNHEY, SMNVEV (reference sequence). Trimming took 4 bases from V and 9 from J; bases not matched to a gene: 6. CDR3 length: 13 residues. The CDR3 nucleotides are TGTGCCAGCAGTTCGACAGGGACGGGCATTCAGTACTTC. Translating it yields CASSSTGTGIQYF.

This clonotype was seen a handful of times. This chain links TRBV11-2 with TRBJ1-5; 7 bases are a match to TRBD1. The junction had 8 bases not matched to a gene; V was cut back by 5 bases and J by 7 bases. This CDR3 contains 14 residues. Germline V gene sequence: CDR1 SGHAT, CDR2 FQNNGV. The CDR3 DNA follows: TGTGCCAGCAGCCCTGACAGGGAAGGGCAGCCCCAGCATTTT. Its translation is CASSPDREGQPQHF.

J is TRBJ1-6 and V is TRBV11-3; the D gene is possibly TRBD1 (6 bases). Trimming left V 5 bases short and J 6 bases short, with 23 bases between. Germline assignment: CDR1 SGHNT and CDR2 YENEEA. The CDR3 spans 18 residues. The CDR3 spells CASSVRFRPGQSNSPLHF. CDR3 bases: TGTGCCAGCAGCGTTAGATTCCGTCCCGGACAGTCTAATTCACCCCTCCACTTT.

The chain employs TRBV10-3 and TRBJ2-2; D might be TRBD1 (6 bases). The CDR3 loop spans 15 amino acids. CDR1 is ENHRY and CDR2 is SYGVKD in the germline V gene. The V end lost 5 bases, the J end lost 0 bases, and 10 bases lay between the germline ends. The CDR3 is CAISPDSANTGELFF. The DNA of the CDR3 is TGTGCCATCAGTCCGGACAGTGCGAACACCGGGGAGCTGTTTTTT.

The chain recombines TRBV12-3 or TRBV12-4 with TRBJ2-1; a possible D gene is TRBD2 (6 bases). The V gene lost 5 bases and the J gene lost 9 bases, with 8 bases spanning the gap. The CDR3 is 11 residues long. CDR3 in amino acids: CASSQTSEQFF. The CDR3 nucleotides read TGTGCCAGCAGTCAGACTAGTGAGCAGTTCTTC.

This clonotype occurred a few times. The chain uses TRBV30 and TRBJ1-5; D is uncertain. Trimming took 3 bases from V and 7 from J, leaving 16 bases between them. Germline CDR1 reads GTSNPN; CDR2 reads SVGIG (reference sequence). This CDR3 has 14 residues. The CDR3 DNA follows: TGTGCCTGGAGCTCCGGGGTCCTCGGGCAGCCCCAGCATTTT. It specifies CAWSSGVLGQPQHF.